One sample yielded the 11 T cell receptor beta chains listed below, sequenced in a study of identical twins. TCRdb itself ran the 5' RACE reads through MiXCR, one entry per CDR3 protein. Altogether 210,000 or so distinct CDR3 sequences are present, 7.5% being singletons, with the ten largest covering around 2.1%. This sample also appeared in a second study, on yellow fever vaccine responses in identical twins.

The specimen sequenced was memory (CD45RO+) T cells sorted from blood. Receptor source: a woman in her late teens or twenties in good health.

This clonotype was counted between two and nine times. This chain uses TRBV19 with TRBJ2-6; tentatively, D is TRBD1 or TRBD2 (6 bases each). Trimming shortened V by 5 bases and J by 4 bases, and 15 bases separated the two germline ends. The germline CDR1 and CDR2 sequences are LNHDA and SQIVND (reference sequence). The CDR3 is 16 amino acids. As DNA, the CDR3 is TGTGCCAGTAGTTCCCAAGGGGGGTCCGGGGCCAACGTCCTGACTTTC. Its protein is CASSSQGGSGANVLTF. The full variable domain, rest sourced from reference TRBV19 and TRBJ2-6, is DGGITQSPKYLFRKEGQNVTLSCEQNLNHDAMYWYRQDPGQGLRLIYYSQIVNDFQKGDIAEGYSVSREKKESFPLTVTSAQKNPTAFYLCASSSQGGSGANVLTFGAGSRLTVL.

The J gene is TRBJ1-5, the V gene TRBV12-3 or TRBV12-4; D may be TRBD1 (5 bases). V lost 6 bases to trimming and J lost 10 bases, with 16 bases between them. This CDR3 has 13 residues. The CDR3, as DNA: TGTGCCAGCAGCCAACAGCAGGGCCACCCCCAGCATTTT. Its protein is CASSQQQGHPQHF.

This chain's CDR3 is CASSLSGSGSYEQYF. In DNA, the CDR3 is TGTGCCAGCAGTTTATCGGGGAGCGGCTCCTACGAGCAGTACTTC. The genes are TRBV6-5 and TRBJ2-7; tentatively, D is TRBD2 (5 bases). Per germline, CDR1 MNHEY and CDR2 SVGAGI. The V gene lost 4 bases and the J gene lost 0 bases, with 13 bases spanning the gap. The CDR3 sequence is 15 residues long.

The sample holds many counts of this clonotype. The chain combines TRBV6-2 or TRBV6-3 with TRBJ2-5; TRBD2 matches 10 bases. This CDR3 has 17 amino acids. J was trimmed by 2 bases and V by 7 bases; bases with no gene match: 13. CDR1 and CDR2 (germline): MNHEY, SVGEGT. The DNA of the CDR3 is TGTGCCAGCACCCCTTGGTCTAGCGGGAGAAAACAAGAGACCCAGTACTTC. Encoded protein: CASTPWSSGRKQETQYF.

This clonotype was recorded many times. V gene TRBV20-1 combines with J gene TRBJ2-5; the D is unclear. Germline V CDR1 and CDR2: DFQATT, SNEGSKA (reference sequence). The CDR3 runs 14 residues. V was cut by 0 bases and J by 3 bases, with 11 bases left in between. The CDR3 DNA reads TGCAGTGCTAGAGATTGGAGTACAAAAGAGACCCAGTACTTC. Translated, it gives CSARDWSTKETQYF.

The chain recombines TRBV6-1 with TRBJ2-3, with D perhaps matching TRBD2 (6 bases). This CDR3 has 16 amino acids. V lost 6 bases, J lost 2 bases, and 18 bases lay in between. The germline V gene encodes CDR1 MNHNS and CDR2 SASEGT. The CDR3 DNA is TGTGCCAGCAGCCTTGGCCAGCGGGCGTCCACAGATACGCAGTATTTT. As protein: CASSLGQRASTDTQYF.

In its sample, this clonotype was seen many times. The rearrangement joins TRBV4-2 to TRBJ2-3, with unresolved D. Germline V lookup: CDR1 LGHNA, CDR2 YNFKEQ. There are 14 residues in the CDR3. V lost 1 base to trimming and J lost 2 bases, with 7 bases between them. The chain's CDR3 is CASSQGQDTDTQYF. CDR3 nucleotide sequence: TGTGCCAGCAGCCAAGGACAAGACACAGATACGCAGTATTTT.

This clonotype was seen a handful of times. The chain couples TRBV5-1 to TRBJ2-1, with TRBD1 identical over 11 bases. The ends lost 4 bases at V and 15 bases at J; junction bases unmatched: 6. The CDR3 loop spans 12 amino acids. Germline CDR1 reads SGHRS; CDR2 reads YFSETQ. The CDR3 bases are TGCGCCAGCAGCCCGGGACAGGGGGTGCCGTTCTTC. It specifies CASSPGQGVPFF.

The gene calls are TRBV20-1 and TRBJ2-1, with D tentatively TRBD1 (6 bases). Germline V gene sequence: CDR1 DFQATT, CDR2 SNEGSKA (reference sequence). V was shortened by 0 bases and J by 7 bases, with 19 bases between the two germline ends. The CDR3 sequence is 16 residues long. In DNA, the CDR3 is TGCAGTGCTAGAGATCTTTGGCAGGGAAGGGGGAATGAGCAGTTCTTC. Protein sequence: CSARDLWQGRGNEQFF.

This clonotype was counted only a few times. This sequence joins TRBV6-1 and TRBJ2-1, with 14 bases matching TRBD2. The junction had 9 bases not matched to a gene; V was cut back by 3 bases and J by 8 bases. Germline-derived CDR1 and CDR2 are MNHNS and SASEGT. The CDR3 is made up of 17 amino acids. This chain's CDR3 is CASSELWTSGRLDEQFF. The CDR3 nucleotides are TGTGCCAGCAGTGAGTTGTGGACTAGCGGGAGGTTGGATGAGCAGTTCTTC.

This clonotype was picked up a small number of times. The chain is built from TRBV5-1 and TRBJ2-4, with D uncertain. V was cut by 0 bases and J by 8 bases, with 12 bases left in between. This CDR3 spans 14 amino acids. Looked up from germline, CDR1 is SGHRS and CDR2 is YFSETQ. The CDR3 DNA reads TGCGCCAGCAGCTTGGCCTCTGCTTTGGACATTCAGTACTTC. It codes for CASSLASALDIQYF.